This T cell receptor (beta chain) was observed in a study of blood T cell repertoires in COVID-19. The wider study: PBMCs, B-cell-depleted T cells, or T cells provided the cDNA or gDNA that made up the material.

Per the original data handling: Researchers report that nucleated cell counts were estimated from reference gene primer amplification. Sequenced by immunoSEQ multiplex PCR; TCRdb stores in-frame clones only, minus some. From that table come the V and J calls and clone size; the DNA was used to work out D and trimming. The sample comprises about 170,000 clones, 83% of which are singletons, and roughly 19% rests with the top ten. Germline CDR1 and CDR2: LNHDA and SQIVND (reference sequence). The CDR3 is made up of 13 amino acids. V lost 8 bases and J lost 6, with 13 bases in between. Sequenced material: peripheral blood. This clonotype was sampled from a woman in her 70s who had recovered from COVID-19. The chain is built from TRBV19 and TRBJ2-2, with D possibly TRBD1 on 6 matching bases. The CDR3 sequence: CASGPRGAGELFF. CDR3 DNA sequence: TGTGCCAGTGGCCCCAGGGGCGCCGGGGAGCTGTTTTTT.